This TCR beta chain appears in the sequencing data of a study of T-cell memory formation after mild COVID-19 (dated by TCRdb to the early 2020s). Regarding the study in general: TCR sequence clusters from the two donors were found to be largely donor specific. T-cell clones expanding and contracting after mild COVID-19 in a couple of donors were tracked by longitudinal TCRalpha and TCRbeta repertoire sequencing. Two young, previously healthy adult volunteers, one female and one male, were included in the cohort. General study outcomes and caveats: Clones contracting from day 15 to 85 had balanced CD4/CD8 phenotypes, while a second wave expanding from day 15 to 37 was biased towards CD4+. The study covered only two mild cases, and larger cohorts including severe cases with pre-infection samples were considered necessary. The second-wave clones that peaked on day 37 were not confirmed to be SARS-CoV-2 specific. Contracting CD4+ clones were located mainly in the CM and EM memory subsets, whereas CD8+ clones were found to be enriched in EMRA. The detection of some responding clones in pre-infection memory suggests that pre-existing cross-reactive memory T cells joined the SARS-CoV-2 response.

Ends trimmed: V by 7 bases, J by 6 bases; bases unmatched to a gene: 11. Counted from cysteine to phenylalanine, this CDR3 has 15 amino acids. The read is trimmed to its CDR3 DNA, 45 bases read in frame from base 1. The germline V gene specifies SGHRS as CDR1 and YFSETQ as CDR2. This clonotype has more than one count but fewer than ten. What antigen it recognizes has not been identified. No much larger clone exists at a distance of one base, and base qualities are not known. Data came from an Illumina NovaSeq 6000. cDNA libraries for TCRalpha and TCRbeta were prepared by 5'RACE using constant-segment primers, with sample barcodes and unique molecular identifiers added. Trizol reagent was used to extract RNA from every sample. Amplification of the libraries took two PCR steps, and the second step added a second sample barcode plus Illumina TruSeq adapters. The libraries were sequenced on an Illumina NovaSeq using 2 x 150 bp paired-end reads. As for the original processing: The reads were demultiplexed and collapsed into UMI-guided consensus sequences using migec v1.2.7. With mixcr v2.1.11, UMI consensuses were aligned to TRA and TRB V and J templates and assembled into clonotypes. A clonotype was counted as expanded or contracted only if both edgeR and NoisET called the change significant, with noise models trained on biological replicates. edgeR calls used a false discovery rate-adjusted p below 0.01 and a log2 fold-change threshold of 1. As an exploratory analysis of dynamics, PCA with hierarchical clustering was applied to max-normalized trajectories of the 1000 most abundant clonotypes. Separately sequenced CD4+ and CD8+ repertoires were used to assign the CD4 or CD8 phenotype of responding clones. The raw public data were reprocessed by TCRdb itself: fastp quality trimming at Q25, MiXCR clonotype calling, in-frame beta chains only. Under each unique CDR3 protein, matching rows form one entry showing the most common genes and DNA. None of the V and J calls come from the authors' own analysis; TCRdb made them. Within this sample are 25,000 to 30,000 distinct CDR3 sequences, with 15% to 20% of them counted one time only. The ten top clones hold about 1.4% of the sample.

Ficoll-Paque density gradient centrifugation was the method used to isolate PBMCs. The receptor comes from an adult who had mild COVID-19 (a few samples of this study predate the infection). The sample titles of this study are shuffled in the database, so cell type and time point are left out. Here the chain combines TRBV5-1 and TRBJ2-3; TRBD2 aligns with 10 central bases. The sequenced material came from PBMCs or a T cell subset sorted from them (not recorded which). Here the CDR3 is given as CASCQLAGVGDTQYF. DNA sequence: TGCGCCAGCTGCCAGCTAGCGGGGGTTGGGGATACGCAGTATTTT.